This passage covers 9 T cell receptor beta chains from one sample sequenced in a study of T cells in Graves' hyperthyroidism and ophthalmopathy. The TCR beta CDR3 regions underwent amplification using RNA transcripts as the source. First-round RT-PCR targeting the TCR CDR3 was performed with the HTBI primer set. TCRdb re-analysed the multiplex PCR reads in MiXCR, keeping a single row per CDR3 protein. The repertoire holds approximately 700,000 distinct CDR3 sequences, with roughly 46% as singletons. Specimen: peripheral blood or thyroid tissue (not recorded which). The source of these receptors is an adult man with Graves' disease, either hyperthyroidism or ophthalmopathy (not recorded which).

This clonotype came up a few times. Here the CDR3 reads CASSVETSGGASVPGELFF. CDR3 coding DNA: TGTGCCAGCAGCGTAGAGACTAGCGGGGGGGCGAGCGTCCCCGGGGAGCTGTTTTTT. The chain recombines TRBV9 with TRBJ2-2; 14 nucleotides agree with TRBD2. The CDR3 sequence is 19 residues long. Looked up from germline, CDR1 is SGDLS and CDR2 is YYNGEE. The V segment lost 0 bases and the J segment 6 bases; nucleotides outside the gene matches: 10.

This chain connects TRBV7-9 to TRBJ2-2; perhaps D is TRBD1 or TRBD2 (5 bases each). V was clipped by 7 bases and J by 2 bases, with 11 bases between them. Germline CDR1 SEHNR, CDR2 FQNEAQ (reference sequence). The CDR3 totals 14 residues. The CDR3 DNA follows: TGTGCCAGCACCCTTAGGGACAACACCGGGGAGCTGTTTTTT. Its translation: CASTLRDNTGELFF.

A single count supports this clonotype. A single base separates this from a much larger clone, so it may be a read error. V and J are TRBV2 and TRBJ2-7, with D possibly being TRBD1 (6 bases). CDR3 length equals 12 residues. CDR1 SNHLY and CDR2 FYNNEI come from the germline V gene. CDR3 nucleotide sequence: TGTGCCAGCTTCCAGGGGTTTCACGAGCAGTGCTTC. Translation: CASFQGFHEQCF.

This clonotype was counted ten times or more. The CDR3 bases are TGCAGCGTTGGTCCATCGGACGAGCAGTACTTC. Amino acids: CSVGPSDEQYF. The genes are TRBV29-1 and TRBJ2-7; unclear D gene. Trimming stripped 4 bases from V and 5 bases from J, with 9 bases between. CDR1 SQVTM and CDR2 ANQGSEA come from the germline V gene. This CDR3 comprises 11 residues.

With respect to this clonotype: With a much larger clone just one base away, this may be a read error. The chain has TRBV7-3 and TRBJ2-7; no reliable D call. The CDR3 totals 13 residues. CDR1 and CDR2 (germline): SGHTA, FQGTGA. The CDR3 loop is CASSLLAAYDQYF. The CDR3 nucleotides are TGTGCCAGCAGCTTACTGGCAGCCTACGATCAGTACTTC.

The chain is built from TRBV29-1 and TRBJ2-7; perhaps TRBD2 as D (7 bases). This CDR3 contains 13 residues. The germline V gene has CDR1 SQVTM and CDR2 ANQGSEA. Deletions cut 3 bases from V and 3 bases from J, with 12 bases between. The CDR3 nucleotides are TGCAGCGTTGATGGGGGGGCGGACTACGAGCAGTACTTC. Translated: CSVDGGADYEQYF.

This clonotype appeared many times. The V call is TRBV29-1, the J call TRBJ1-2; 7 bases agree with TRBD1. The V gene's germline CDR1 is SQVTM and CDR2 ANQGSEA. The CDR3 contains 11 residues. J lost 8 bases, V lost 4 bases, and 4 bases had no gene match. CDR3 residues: CSVGDSRGYTF. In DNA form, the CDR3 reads TGCAGCGTTGGGGACAGTCGAGGCTACACCTTC.

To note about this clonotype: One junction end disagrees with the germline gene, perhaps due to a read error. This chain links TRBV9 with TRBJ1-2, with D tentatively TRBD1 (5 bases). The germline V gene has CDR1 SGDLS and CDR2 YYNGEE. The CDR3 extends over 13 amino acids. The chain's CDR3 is CACSASGTYGYTF. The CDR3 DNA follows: TGTGCCTGCAGCGCATCCGGGACCTATGGCTACACCTTC. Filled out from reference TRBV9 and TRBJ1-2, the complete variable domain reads DSGVTQTPKHLITATGQRVTLRCSPRSGDLSVYWYQQSLDQGLQFLIQYYNGEERAKGNILERFSAQQFPDLHSELNLSSLELGDSALYFCACSASGTYGYTFGSGTRLTVV.

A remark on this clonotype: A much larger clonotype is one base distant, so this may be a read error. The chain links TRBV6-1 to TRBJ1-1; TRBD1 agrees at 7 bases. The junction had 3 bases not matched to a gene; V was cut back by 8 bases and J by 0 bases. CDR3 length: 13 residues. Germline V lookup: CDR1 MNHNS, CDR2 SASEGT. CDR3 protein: CASGGQMNTEAFF. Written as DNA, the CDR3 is TGTGCCAGCGGGGGACAGATGAACACTGAAGCTTTCTTT.